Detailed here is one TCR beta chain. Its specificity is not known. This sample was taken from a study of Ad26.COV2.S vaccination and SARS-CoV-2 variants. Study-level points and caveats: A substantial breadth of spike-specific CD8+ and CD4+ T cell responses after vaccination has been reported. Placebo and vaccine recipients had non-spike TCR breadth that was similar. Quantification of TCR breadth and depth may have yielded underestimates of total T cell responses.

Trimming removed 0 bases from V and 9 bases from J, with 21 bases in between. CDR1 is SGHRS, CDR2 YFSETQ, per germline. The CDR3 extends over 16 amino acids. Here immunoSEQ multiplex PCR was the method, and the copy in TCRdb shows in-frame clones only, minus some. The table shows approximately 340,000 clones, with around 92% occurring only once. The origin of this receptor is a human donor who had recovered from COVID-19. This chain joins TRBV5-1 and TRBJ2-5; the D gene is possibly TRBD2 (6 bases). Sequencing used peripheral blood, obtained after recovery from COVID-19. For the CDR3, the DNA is TGCGCCAGCAGCTTGGAGGTAGGCCCCACCCCGGGGGCCCAGTACTTC. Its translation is CASSLEVGPTPGAQYF.